This is a list of T cell receptor beta chains from one sample in a study of Ad26.COV2.S vaccination and SARS-CoV-2 variants. Profiling relied on immunoSEQ multiplex PCR, and the TCRdb table lists in-frame clones only, not all of them. The repertoire holds roughly 500,000 clones, with about 83% as singletons. The source was peripheral blood, collected in a trial of Ad26.COV2.S vaccine versus placebo. The origin of the receptors is a person aged 18-65 years who received the Ad26.COV2.S COVID-19 vaccine or a placebo. CDR3s include the opening cysteine and the closing phenylalanine or tryptophan. D genes are given only for firm matches.

V gene	J gene	D gene	CDR3 DNA	CDR3 protein
TRBV5-1	TRBJ2-3	NA	TGCGCCAGCAGCGCTAGGACGGGGGTCGTGAATACGCAGTATTTT	CASSARTGVVNTQYF
TRBV6-5	TRBJ2-7	NA	TGTGCCAGCAGACAGGGAAACTCCTACGAGCAGTACTTC	CASRQGNSYEQYF
TRBV28	TRBJ1-5	NA	TGTGCCAGCAGTTCGGGCAATCAGCCCCAGCATTTT	CASSSGNQPQHF
TRBV30	TRBJ2-3	NA	TGTGCCTGGAGTCTGGCGGATACGCAGTATTTT	CAWSLADTQYF
TRBV15	TRBJ2-1	TRBD2	TGTGCCACCAGCAGAGACGCCGGGACTAGCGGGAGTTCCTACAATGAGCAGTTCTTC	CATSRDAGTSGSSYNEQFF
TRBV30	TRBJ2-3	TRBD2	TGTGCCTGGAGTGCGGGGGGGGCTAGCACAGATACGCAGTATTTT	CAWSAGGASTDTQYF
TRBV28	TRBJ1-4	NA	TGTGCCAGCAGCCTTACAGGCGCCTGGGGTGAAAAACTGTTTTTT	CASSLTGAWGEKLFF
TRBV6-5	TRBJ2-7	NA	TGTGCCAGCAGTTACTCGGTCCAGGGTAACGAGCAGTACTTC	CASSYSVQGNEQYF
TRBV28	TRBJ1-5	NA	TGTGCCAGCTGTATTCGGAGTCAGCCCCAGCATTTT	CASCIRSQPQHF
TRBV7-2	TRBJ1-3	TRBD1	TGTGCCAGCAGCTTTCCGACAGGGGGTAGCTCTGGAAACACCATATATTTT	CASSFPTGGSSGNTIYF